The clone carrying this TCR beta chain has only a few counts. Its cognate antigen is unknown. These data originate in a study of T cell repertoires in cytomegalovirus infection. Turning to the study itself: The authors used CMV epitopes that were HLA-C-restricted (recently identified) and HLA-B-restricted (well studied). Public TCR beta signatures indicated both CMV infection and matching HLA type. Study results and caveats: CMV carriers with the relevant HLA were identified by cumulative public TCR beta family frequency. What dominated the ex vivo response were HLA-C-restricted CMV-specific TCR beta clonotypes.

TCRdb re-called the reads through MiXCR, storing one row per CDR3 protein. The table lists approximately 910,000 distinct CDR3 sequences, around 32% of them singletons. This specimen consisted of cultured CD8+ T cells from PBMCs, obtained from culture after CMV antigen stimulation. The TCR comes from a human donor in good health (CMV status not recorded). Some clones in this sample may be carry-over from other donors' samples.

DNA for the CDR3: TGTGCCAGCAGCTTTGACCACGCACATCAGCCCCAGCATTTT. It is translated as CASSFDHAHQPQHF. The V gene is TRBV7-9, the J gene TRBJ1-5, with D unresolved. The CDR3 covers 14 residues. CDR1 is SEHNR, CDR2 FQNEAQ, per germline (reference sequence). Trimming shortened V by 3 bases and J by 5 bases, and 11 bases separated the two germline ends. Complete variable domain (other parts from reference TRBV7-9 and TRBJ1-5): DTGVSQNPRHKITKRGQNVTFRCDPISEHNRLYWYRQTLGQGPEFLTYFQNEAQLEKSRLLSDRFSAERPKGSFSTLEIQRTEQGDSAMYLCASSFDHAHQPQHFGDGTRLSIL.